One and the same sample provided the 18 T cell receptor beta chains below, sequenced in a study of cytomegalovirus exposure and HLA in healthy donors. The PCR made use of 60 Vbeta and 13 Jbeta primers. Assay: immunoSEQ multiplex PCR; the TCRdb copy retains only in-frame clones and omits some. This sample has about 120,000 clones, with around three quarters found just once. Material: PBMCs. The receptors shown here come from a man aged 25 to 45 in good health and CMV-seropositive.

The CDR3 loop reads CASSLNTNYGYTF. CDR3 sequence (DNA): TGTGCCAGCAGCTTAAACACTAACTATGGCTACACCTTC. The rearrangement uses TRBV7-9 and TRBJ1-2; D is ambiguous. This CDR3 contains 13 residues. The V and J ends lost 2 bases and 0 bases respectively, with 4 bases between them. Germline V gene lookup returns CDR1 SEHNR and CDR2 FQNEAQ (reference sequence).

This chain links TRBV14 with TRBJ2-7; D is perhaps TRBD1 (6 bases). Germline V lookup: CDR1 SGHDN, CDR2 FVKESK. The germline V and J ends were trimmed by 3 bases and 5 bases, with 17 bases remaining between them. The CDR3 runs 15 residues. CDR3 bases: TGTGCCAGCAGCCAGCCTCAGGGGAGCCGCCACGAGCAGTACTTC. This gives the protein CASSQPQGSRHEQYF.

The rearrangement links TRBV29-1 to TRBJ1-5; 7 bases align to TRBD1. The V segment lost 4 bases and the J segment 1 base; nucleotides outside the gene matches: 4. The CDR3 is 14 residues long. CDR1 is SQVTM and CDR2 is ANQGSEA in the germline V gene. DNA of the CDR3: TGCAGCGTTGTGACAGGGTTGAGCAATCAGCCCCAGCATTTT. Its translation is CSVVTGLSNQPQHF.

The chain links TRBV19 to TRBJ2-5; a weak D match, TRBD2 (7 bases). CDR3 length: 12 amino acids. Germline assignment: CDR1 LNHDA and CDR2 SQIVND (reference sequence). Trimming removed 7 bases from V and 4 bases from J, with 10 bases in between. CDR3 amino acids: CASKGGAETQYF. The CDR3 nucleotides read TGTGCCAGTAAGGGGGGGGCAGAGACCCAGTACTTC.

This sequence joins TRBV6-5 and TRBJ1-1; no reliable D call. Germline-derived CDR1 and CDR2 are MNHEY and SVGAGI. The CDR3 totals 13 residues. V was clipped by 5 bases and J by 8 bases, with 15 bases between them. CDR3 sequence (DNA): TGTGCCAGCAGTCTAATCTGGGGAGGGGAAGCTTTCTTT. It encodes CASSLIWGGEAFF.

This clone was detected once. The gene calls are TRBV27 and TRBJ1-2; D ambiguous. Trimming removed 5 bases at V and 2 bases at J, with 12 bases between. The germline CDR1 and CDR2 sequences are MNHEY and SMNVEV (reference sequence). The CDR3 runs to 14 residues. The DNA of the CDR3 is TGTGCCAGCAGTGTGTATAGCGGGAACTATGGCTACACCTTC. This translates into CASSVYSGNYGYTF.

The chain links TRBV25-1 to TRBJ1-6, with D possibly being TRBD1 (6 bases). This CDR3 is 15 amino acids long. Trimming took off 5 bases at V and 7 bases at J, with 15 bases between the two ends. Germline CDR1 reads MGHDK; CDR2 reads SYGVNS. CDR3 region: CASSPYREGNSPLHF. The CDR3 DNA sequence: TGTGCCAGCAGTCCCTACAGGGAGGGAAATTCACCCCTCCACTTT.

J is TRBJ1-1 and V is TRBV29-1, with a possible D match to TRBD1 (6 bases). V was cut by 0 bases and J by 5 bases, with 16 bases left in between. Per germline, CDR1 SQVTM and CDR2 ANQGSEA. The CDR3 extends over 15 amino acids. The chain's CDR3 is CSVEDQRGGPTEAFF. CDR3 coding DNA: TGCAGCGTTGAAGATCAAAGGGGGGGGCCGACTGAAGCTTTCTTT.

In the case of this clone: At one end the junction does not follow the germline gene, possibly because of a read error. The chain couples TRBV19 to TRBJ1-5; no definite D call. The CDR3 length is 12 residues. The germline gives CDR1 LNHDA, CDR2 SQIVND (reference sequence). The CDR3 loop is CASSVRNQAQHF. The CDR3 DNA reads as TGTGCCAGTAGTGTTCGAAATCAGGCCCAGCATTTT.

The rearrangement joins TRBV10-2 to TRBJ1-5; D not certain. CDR1 is WSHSY, CDR2 SAAADI, per germline. The CDR3 is 14 residues long. V was pared by 0 bases and J by 3 bases, with 6 bases between. CDR3 in amino acids: CASSESGNNQPQHF. The CDR3, as DNA: TGCGCCAGCAGTGAGTCCGGGAACAATCAGCCCCAGCATTTT.

The chain links TRBV6-5 to TRBJ2-7; TRBD2 is a possible D gene (5 bases). V dropped 0 bases and J dropped 7 bases, with 16 bases sitting between them. There are 15 residues in the CDR3. The germline V gene has CDR1 MNHEY and CDR2 SVGAGI. CDR3 sequence: CASSYSPGSREEQYF. In nucleotides, the CDR3 is TGTGCCAGCAGTTACTCGCCAGGCTCGAGGGAGGAGCAGTACTTC.

The chain is built from TRBV7-3 and TRBJ2-3, with 8 bases aligning to TRBD2. J lost 10 bases, V lost 5 bases, and 14 bases had no gene match. Germline CDR1 and CDR2: SGHTA and FQGTGA. The length of the CDR3 is 15 residues. The CDR3: CASSTSGGPAGSQYF. Written as DNA, the CDR3 is TGTGCCAGCAGCACCAGCGGGGGCCCTGCTGGGTCGCAGTATTTT.

Only one count was recorded for this clone. This chain joins TRBV7-8 and TRBJ2-7; the D is unclear. Per the germline V gene, CDR1 is SGHVS and CDR2 is FQNEAQ. The CDR3 spans 14 residues. Trimming cost V 2 bases and J 0 bases, with 8 bases left between them. CDR3 sequence: CASSLRSSSYEQYF. The CDR3 DNA reads as TGTGCCAGCAGCTTAAGGTCTAGCTCCTACGAGCAGTACTTC.

The chain employs TRBV7-9 and TRBJ2-7, with D tentatively TRBD1 (6 bases). The CDR3 sequence is 15 residues long. CDR1 and CDR2 (germline): SEHNR, FQNEAQ (reference sequence). Trimming removed 4 bases at V and 5 bases at J, with 18 bases between. CDR3 region: CASSSPARGRNEQYF. The CDR3, as DNA: TGTGCCAGCAGCTCCCCCGCCAGGGGAAGGAACGAGCAGTACTTC.

The chain links TRBV7-6 to TRBJ2-3, with 15 bases identical to TRBD2. V trimming: 4 bases; J trimming: 2 bases; junction bases outside the gene matches: 4. Germline V gives CDR1 SGHVS, CDR2 FNYEAQ. The CDR3 is made up of 17 amino acids. CDR3 sequence reads: CASSSGTSGGYTDTQYF. The DNA of the CDR3 is TGTGCCAGCAGCTCTGGGACTAGCGGGGGGTACACAGATACGCAGTATTTT.

This clone was observed a handful of times. The CDR3 here is CASRWTGGLSAYEQYF. CDR3 coding DNA: TGCGCCAGCAGATGGACAGGGGGCCTCTCTGCCTACGAGCAGTACTTC. V is TRBV5-1 and J is TRBJ2-7; the match to TRBD1 covers 11 bases. J was trimmed by 2 bases and V by 5 bases; bases with no gene match: 9. CDR1 is SGHRS and CDR2 is YFSETQ in the germline V gene. This CDR3 region has 16 residues. The complete variable domain, with remaining parts taken from reference TRBV5-1 and TRBJ2-7, reads KAGVTQTPRYLIKTRGQQVTLSCSPISGHRSVSWYQQTPGQGLQFLFEYFSETQRNKGNFPGRFSGRQFSNSRSEMNVSTLELGDSALYLCASRWTGGLSAYEQYFGPGTRLTVT.

The chain combines TRBV29-1 with TRBJ2-6, with 14 nucleotides matching TRBD2. V lost 3 bases, J lost 0 bases, and 7 bases stayed unmatched. CDR3 length: 19 amino acids. In germline, CDR1 is SQVTM, CDR2 ANQGSEA. CDR3 bases: TGCAGCGTTGAGACTAGCGGGGGGGCTTGGAGCTCTGGGGCCAACGTCCTGACTTTC. This translates into CSVETSGGAWSSGANVLTF. The whole variable domain, filled in from reference TRBV29-1 and TRBJ2-6, reads SAVISQKPSRDICQRGTSLTIQCQVDSQVTMMFWYRQQPGQSLTLIATANQGSEATYESGFVIDKFPISRPNLTFSTLTVSNMSPEDSSIYLCSVETSGGAWSSGANVLTFGAGSRLTVL.

On this clone: This could be a read error, since a much larger clone is one nucleotide away. The V call is TRBV7-6, the J call TRBJ2-7; TRBD2 matches 7 bases. This CDR3 spans 13 amino acids. Looked up from germline, CDR1 is SGHVS and CDR2 is FNYEAQ. V gave up 3 bases and J gave up 1 base; unmatched junction bases: 0. The CDR3 bases are TGTGCCAGCAGCTTGGGACTATCCTACGAGCAGTACTTC. It specifies CASSLGLSYEQYF.